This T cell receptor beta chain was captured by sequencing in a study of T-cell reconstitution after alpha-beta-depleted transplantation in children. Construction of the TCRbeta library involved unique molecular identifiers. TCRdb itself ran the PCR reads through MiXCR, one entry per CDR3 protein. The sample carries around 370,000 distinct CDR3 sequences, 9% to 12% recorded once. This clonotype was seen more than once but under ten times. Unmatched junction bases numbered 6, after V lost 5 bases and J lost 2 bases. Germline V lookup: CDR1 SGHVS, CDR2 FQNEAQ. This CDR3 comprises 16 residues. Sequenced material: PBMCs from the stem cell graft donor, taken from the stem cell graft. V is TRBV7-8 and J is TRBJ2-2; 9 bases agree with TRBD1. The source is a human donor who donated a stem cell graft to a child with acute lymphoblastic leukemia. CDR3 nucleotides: TGTGCCAGCAGCCCAACAGGGGGCGTTAACACCGGGGAGCTGTTTTTT. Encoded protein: CASSPTGGVNTGELFF.